This TCR beta chain comes out of a study of blood T cell repertoires in COVID-19. About the research overall: The analysed material was cDNA or gDNA that came from T cells, B-cell-depleted T cells, or PBMCs.

In the case of this clone: Other DNA sequences of this sample code for an identical CDR3.

The V segment lost 0 bases and the J segment 2 bases; nucleotides outside the gene matches: 2. This CDR3 spans 16 amino acids. Germline V lookup: CDR1 SGDLS, CDR2 YYNGEE. In the source study's methods: Researchers report that nucleated cell counts were estimated from reference gene primer amplification. Libraries were prepared by immunoSEQ multiplex PCR; TCRdb keeps only in-frame clonotypes and omits some of them. V, J and clone size derive from that table, while D and trimming were established from the DNA sequence. Seen here are around 190,000 clones, 70% to 90% observed once, and the top ten hold about 18%.

This TCR was recovered from a man in his fifties or sixties with COVID-19, enrolled during active disease. This chain links TRBV9 with TRBJ2-1, with 10 positions matching TRBD1. The sample was peripheral blood. The CDR3 nucleotides read TGTGCCAGCAGCGTAGAGGGACAGGGGACCTACAATGAGCAGTTCTTC. The encoded protein is CASSVEGQGTYNEQFF.